A selection of T cell receptor beta chains follows, all from one sample in a study of CXCR3-negative and CXCR3-positive naive CD8 T cells. TCRdb re-called the 5' RACE reads; one entry per CDR3 protein, DNA not given. There are roughly 80,000 distinct CDR3 sequences in the sample, with 0.55% to 0.8% held by the top ten. Sequencing was done on a sample of naive CXCR3+ CD8+ T cells from blood. The source of these receptors is a human donor in good health. Some clones in this sample may be carry-over from other donors' samples. Both conserved end residues are part of each CDR3.

V gene	J gene	CDR3 protein
TRBV13	TRBJ1-1	CASSLVSPENTEAFF
TRBV20-1	TRBJ2-3	CSARRRDRDSTDTQYF
TRBV7-9	TRBJ2-1	CASSPPDRNSYNEQFF
TRBV28	TRBJ1-3	CASSFPDSGNTIYF
TRBV28	TRBJ2-3	CASSQLAGVTDTQYF
TRBV7-2	TRBJ1-2	CASSFEQGFYGYTF
TRBV7-2	TRBJ2-2	CASSLRWVAGTGELFF
TRBV9	TRBJ2-1	CASSETDNSYNEQFF
TRBV7-2	TRBJ2-7	CASSFGTSGLYEQYF
TRBV20-1	TRBJ1-1	CSAKDRETEAFF
TRBV10-3	TRBJ2-1	CAISERFVNGANEQFF
TRBV12-3/TRBV12-4	TRBJ2-5	CASSWGPSETQYF
TRBV23-1	TRBJ2-3	CASSQSPSGVRDTQYF
TRBV10-1	TRBJ1-2	CASSAREGSYGYTF
TRBV6-2/TRBV6-3	TRBJ2-1	CASSGTQYTEQFF
TRBV27	TRBJ2-4	CASSLSSSGGFDTKNIQYF
TRBV5-5	TRBJ1-1	CASSPVVRNTEAFF
TRBV5-1	TRBJ2-7	CASSITGTGEYEQYF
TRBV7-8	TRBJ2-7	CASSTRSEYEQYF
TRBV4-1	TRBJ1-5	CASGQGGQPQHF
TRBV6-2/TRBV6-3	TRBJ2-3	CASSYQDVTWVDTQYF
TRBV4-1	TRBJ2-7	CASSQVEGLDTYEQYF
TRBV24-1	TRBJ2-1	CATEGLGGPYNEQFF
TRBV10-3	TRBJ2-7	CAITSHEGNTYEQYF
TRBV28	TRBJ2-1	CASWTSSNEQFF
TRBV12-3/TRBV12-4	TRBJ1-6	CASSQGMGNSPLHF